Listed below are T cell receptor beta chains from one sample, sequenced in a study of shared clonotypes between healthy human individuals. Some clones are missing from TCRdb's copy, which holds only in-frame ones; the method was immunoSEQ multiplex PCR. This sample yields 1,500,000 or so clones, of which roughly 96% are seen a single time; 1.2% belongs to the top ten. Sequenced material: naive CD4+ T cells sorted from blood. The receptors stem from a man in his thirties or forties in good health. Each CDR3 is given with its conserved first and last residue. Each record gives: D gene, V gene, J gene, clone size, CDR3 length, CDR3 DNA, CDR3 protein. A D gene is named only where the DNA matches it firmly. Some rows have no size entry. The others give once, few or many, or a class for an expanded clone.

TRBD2	TRBV14	TRBJ2-4	.	15	TGTGCCAGCAGCCGGACTAGCGGGATAATAAACATTCAGTACTTC	CASSRTSGIINIQYF
.	TRBV5-8	TRBJ1-4	.	13	TGTGCCAGCATTGGGAGGCGAGGTGAAAAACTGTTTTTT	CASIGRRGEKLFF
TRBD1	TRBV28	TRBJ1-2	.	15	TGTGCCACCTCCGGGGACAGTCAAGCTAACTATGGCTACACCTTC	CATSGDSQANYGYTF
TRBD1	TRBV11-2	TRBJ1-5	once	14	TGTGCCAGCAGCTTACTTGACAGGGGAAGTCCCCAGCATTTT	CASSLLDRGSPQHF
.	TRBV7-2	TRBJ2-7	.	13	TGTGCCAGCAGCTTAGGACAGCCCTACGAGCAGTACTTC	CASSLGQPYEQYF
.	TRBV5-1	TRBJ1-1	.	13	TGCGCCAGCAGCTTGGAGGGGGGCACTGAAGCTTTCTTT	CASSLEGGTEAFF
.	TRBV6-5	TRBJ2-1	.	13	TGTGCCAGCGGGGGGTATGGGCACAATGAGCAGTTCTTC	CASGGYGHNEQFF
.	TRBV5-4	TRBJ2-3	.	16	TGTGCCAGCAGCCTTAAGACTAACCCAAGCACAGATACGCAGTATTTT	CASSLKTNPSTDTQYF
TRBD2	TRBV7-6	TRBJ2-7	.	19	TGTGCCAGCAGCCCCAAGACTAGCGGGAGGCTAGGAGTAGGCTACGAGCAGTACTTC	CASSPKTSGRLGVGYEQYF
TRBD1	TRBV5-1	TRBJ1-1	.	14	TGCGCCAGCAGCACGGGGACAGGGGGAACTGAAGCTTTCTTT	CASSTGTGGTEAFF
.	TRBV5-1	TRBJ2-1	.	14	TGCGCCAGCAGCGGGGTCGGGAGCGCGAATGAGCAGTTCTTC	CASSGVGSANEQFF
.	TRBV5-1	TRBJ2-5	.	18	TGCGCCAGCAGCTTGGGCAAATCGGGGGCTCTCCCTGTGGAGACCCAGTACTTC	CASSLGKSGALPVETQYF
.	TRBV19	TRBJ2-2	.	14	TGTGCCAGTCGGGGGACGGTGAACACCGGGGAGCTGTTTTTT	CASRGTVNTGELFF
TRBD1	TRBV19	TRBJ2-7	.	15	TGTGCCAGTAGTCCGAGACAGGGTTGGGGGAACGAGCAGTACTTC	CASSPRQGWGNEQYF
TRBD1	TRBV2	TRBJ2-1	.	13	TGTGCCAGCAGGACTGGACAGGGACGTAGTGAGTTCTTC	CASRTGQGRSEFF
TRBD2	TRBV14	TRBJ2-1	.	16	TGTGCCAGCAGCCTCACTAGCGGGGTGTTTTACAATGAGCAGTTCTTC	CASSLTSGVFYNEQFF
.	TRBV9	TRBJ2-7	.	14	TGTGCCAGCAGCGTTGACTTAATCCATTACGAGCAGTACTTC	CASSVDLIHYEQYF
.	TRBV10-3	TRBJ2-1	.	12	TGTGCCATCAGTGATTCAGGGGATGAGCAGTTCTTC	CAISDSGDEQFF
.	TRBV12-2	TRBJ2-3	.	20	TGTGCAAGTCGCTTAACACAACCCCCCATAGCGGGAGAGGTTAGAGATACGCAGTATTTT	CASRLTQPPIAGEVRDTQYF
.	TRBV28	TRBJ1-2	.	14	TGTGCCAGCACCCTAGGCTGGGGGCTAAATGGCTACACCTTC	CASTLGWGLNGYTF
.	TRBV7-9	TRBJ2-1	.	13	TGTGCCAGCCGAGTAGAAAACCCGCATGAGCAGTTCTTC	CASRVENPHEQFF
.	TRBV5-6	TRBJ1-1	.	13	TGTGCCAGCAGCTTTCAGGGGAACACTGAAGCTTTCTTT	CASSFQGNTEAFF
.	TRBV18	TRBJ1-1	.	16	TGTGCCAGCTCACTCGGTCCAACGGGGTCGAGGACTGAAGCTTTCTTT	CASSLGPTGSRTEAFF
TRBD1	TRBV27	TRBJ2-1	once	14	TGTGCCAGCAGTCGCGACAGGGAAAAGTATGAGCAGTTCTTC	CASSRDREKYEQFF
TRBD2	TRBV14	TRBJ2-7	.	14	TGTGCCAGCAGCCGGACTAGCGGGGACTACGAGCAGTACTTC	CASSRTSGDYEQYF
.	TRBV9	TRBJ2-1	.	15	TGTGCCAGCAGCGTTGCGGGACCGACCTACAATGAGCAGTTCTTC	CASSVAGPTYNEQFF
.	TRBV5-6	TRBJ2-1	.	14	TGTGCCAGCAGCTTCCGGGCCCCATGGGGTGAGCAGTTCTTC	CASSFRAPWGEQFF
.	TRBV18	TRBJ2-2	.	15	TGTGCCAGCTCAGGTTTAGGGGCGAACACCGGGGAGCTGTTTTTT	CASSGLGANTGELFF
TRBD1	TRBV9	TRBJ2-3	.	17	TGTGCCAGCGCACACCCGAGGACAGGGGGCGTCACAGATACGCAGTATTTT	CASAHPRTGGVTDTQYF
.	TRBV9	TRBJ2-7	.	14	TGTGCCAGCAGCCCGACAACGAGCTCCTACGAGCAGTACTTC	CASSPTTSSYEQYF
TRBD1	TRBV5-1	TRBJ2-5	.	14	TGCGCCAGCAGCCCACAGGGGAGTGGAGAGACCCAGTACTTC	CASSPQGSGETQYF
TRBD2	TRBV11-2	TRBJ2-2	.	18	TGTGCCAGCACCTCGAGACTAGCGGGAGGGACTAACACCGGGGAGCTGTTTTTT	CASTSRLAGGTNTGELFF
TRBD1	TRBV6-6	TRBJ1-2	.	15	TGTGCCAGCAGTTACGGCAGGGGGCGCCGGGATGGCTACACCTTC	CASSYGRGRRDGYTF
.	TRBV9	TRBJ1-3	.	11	TGTGCCAGCTCCCTAGGAAACACCATATATTTT	CASSLGNTIYF
TRBD2	TRBV30	TRBJ2-4	once	18	TGTGCCTGGAGTGTACCCCCAGGAAGCGGGAGGGCCAAAAACATTCAGTACTTC	CAWSVPPGSGRAKNIQYF
.	TRBV21-1	TRBJ2-5	once	14	TGTGCCAGAGAGTCGGGACAGGGCGTGGAGACCCAGTACTTC	CARESGQGVETQYF
.	TRBV5-1	TRBJ1-1	.	15	TGCGCCAGCAGCTTGGAGGTGACAGTGAACACTGAAGCTTTCTTT	CASSLEVTVNTEAFF
TRBD1	TRBV14	TRBJ1-3	.	17	TGTGCCAGCAGCCTAACGTCGGGACAGAACTCTGGAAACACCATATATTTT	CASSLTSGQNSGNTIYF
.	TRBV6-5	TRBJ1-5	few	13	TGTGCCAGCAGTTACTCGAGAGGTCAGCCCCAGCATTTT	CASSYSRGQPQHF
.	TRBV5-4	TRBJ1-2	.	14	TGTGCCAGCAGCTTCTGGACAGTCGGCTATGGCTACACCTTC	CASSFWTVGYGYTF
.	TRBV5-1	TRBJ1-2	once	14	TGCGCCAGCAGCCCGTTGGGGCCTGGCTATGGCTACACCTTC	CASSPLGPGYGYTF
TRBD1	TRBV7-3	TRBJ2-2	.	17	TGTGCCAGCAGCCTGCTCCCAGGGGGCTCGAACACCGGGGAGCTGTTTTTT	CASSLLPGGSNTGELFF
TRBD1	TRBV27	TRBJ1-1	.	15	TGTGCCAGCAGTTTATTAAAGGGGGCTACCACTGAAGCTTTCTTT	CASSLLKGATTEAFF
TRBD2	TRBV28	TRBJ2-7	.	15	TGTGCCAGCAGTTCACGACTAGCGGGAGTGATAGAGCAGTACTTC	CASSSRLAGVIEQYF
.	TRBV9	TRBJ1-3	.	18	TGTGCCAGCAGCCCCCGTCTCGGGACACAGAGCTCTGGAAACACCATATATTTT	CASSPRLGTQSSGNTIYF
.	TRBV6-5	TRBJ2-7	.	14	TGTGCCAGCAGTTATCGGGACCCCAGGTACGAGCAGTACTTC	CASSYRDPRYEQYF
.	TRBV28	TRBJ2-7	.	13	TGTGCCAGCAGTTTCTTAGGTTTCTACGAGCAGTACTTC	CASSFLGFYEQYF
.	TRBV28	TRBJ1-5	.	14	TGTGCCAGCAGCCCAATAGATAGCAATCAGCCCCAGCATTTT	CASSPIDSNQPQHF
TRBD2	TRBV5-4	TRBJ2-7	.	15	TGTGCCAGCAGCTCGGGGACTAGCGTATCCTACGAGCAGTACTTC	CASSSGTSVSYEQYF
TRBD2	TRBV11-2	TRBJ2-7	.	18	TGTGCCAGCAGCTTAGTGACGGCGGGGGGCTTTTTTCCCTACGAGCAGTACTTC	CASSLVTAGGFFPYEQYF
.	TRBV19	TRBJ2-3	.	12	TGTGCCAGCTGGCTACAGTCGGATACGCAGTATTTT	CASWLQSDTQYF
.	TRBV13	TRBJ1-2	.	16	TGTGCCAGCAGCTTAGGAGGGAGTGGAGCTAACTATGGCTACACCTTC	CASSLGGSGANYGYTF
.	TRBV6-5	TRBJ1-5	.	14	TGTGCCAGCAGGGAAGGGGCGGACAATCAGCCCCAGCATTTT	CASREGADNQPQHF
.	TRBV30	TRBJ1-1	once	13	TGTGCCTGGAGTCTCGGAAGACGGACTGAAGCTTTCTTT	CAWSLGRRTEAFF
TRBD1	TRBV5-1	TRBJ2-7	.	13	TGCGCCAGCAGAGGACAGGAGCTCTACGAGCAGTACTTC	CASRGQELYEQYF